This is a list of T cell receptor beta chains from one sample in a study of early T cells in non-severe SARS-CoV-2 infection. Using its own MiXCR run on the 5' RACE reads, TCRdb lists one record per CDR3 protein. The table shows around 60,000 distinct CDR3 sequences, with roughly 10% occurring only once. The sample consisted of whole blood, taken at baseline. These receptors all come from an adult who was a healthcare worker with PCR-confirmed SARS-CoV-2 infection or an uninfected control (not recorded which). Each CDR3 is given with its conserved first and last residue. Each record gives: D gene, J gene, CDR3 length, clone size, V gene, CDR3 protein, CDR3 DNA. The D gene is left open where the match is weak. The listing skips clone size in some rows; elsewhere it reads once, few, many or a size class.

D: -; J: TRBJ2-5; length: 12; size: -; V: TRBV5-5; CDR3: CASWGLGETQYF; DNA: TGTGCCAGCTGGGGTCTCGGGGAGACCCAGTACTTC
D: -; J: TRBJ2-5; length: 14; size: -; V: TRBV5-1; CDR3: CASSPSSYQETQYF; DNA: TGCGCCAGCAGCCCATCCTCGTACCAAGAGACCCAGTACTTC
D: -; J: TRBJ1-1; length: 12; size: many; V: TRBV12-3/TRBV12-4; CDR3: CASSVRNTEAFF; DNA: TGTGCCAGCAGTGTCAGGAACACTGAAGCTTTCTTT
D: TRBD1; J: TRBJ2-1; length: 17; size: few; V: TRBV19; CDR3: CASQYRTGTGQVDEQFF; DNA: TGTGCCAGTCAATATAGGACCGGGACAGGGCAGGTCGATGAGCAGTTCTTC
D: TRBD1; J: TRBJ1-3; length: 15; size: many; V: TRBV6-5; CDR3: CASSGDRAPGNTIYF; DNA: TGTGCCAGCAGCGGCGACAGGGCACCTGGAAACACCATATATTTT
D: -; J: TRBJ2-5; length: 14; size: -; V: TRBV7-6; CDR3: CASSFGPRVETQYF; DNA: TGTGCCAGCAGCTTTGGGCCCAGGGTAGAGACCCAGTACTTC
D: TRBD1; J: TRBJ2-7; length: 16; size: -; V: TRBV6-2/TRBV6-3; CDR3: CASSSPGQQSSYEQYF; DNA: TGTGCCAGCAGTTCCCCGGGACAGCAGAGCTCCTACGAGCAGTACTTC
D: TRBD2; J: TRBJ2-3; length: 15; size: -; V: TRBV7-9; CDR3: CASSPTSGGPDTQYF; DNA: TGTGCCAGCAGCCCGACTAGCGGGGGGCCAGATACGCAGTATTTT
D: TRBD1; J: TRBJ2-1; length: 14; size: few; V: TRBV30; CDR3: CAWTGGTGKNEQFF; DNA: TGTGCCTGGACGGGCGGGACAGGGAAGAATGAGCAGTTCTTC
D: TRBD1; J: TRBJ2-7; length: 15; size: -; V: TRBV7-9; CDR3: CASSHTGQPWNEQYF; DNA: TGTGCCAGCAGCCACACGGGACAGCCCTGGAACGAGCAGTACTTC
D: TRBD1; J: TRBJ2-7; length: 14; size: -; V: TRBV20-1; CDR3: CSALAGQGRDEQYF; DNA: TGCAGTGCTTTAGCCGGACAGGGTCGCGACGAGCAGTACTTC
D: TRBD2; J: TRBJ2-7; length: 19; size: few; V: TRBV7-6; CDR3: CASSLGRLAGDQAWGVQYF; DNA: TGTGCCAGCAGCTTAGGGCGACTAGCGGGGGACCAAGCCTGGGGCGTGCAGTACTTC
D: TRBD1; J: TRBJ2-2; length: 14; size: -; V: TRBV5-1; CDR3: CASSSNRGQGELFF; DNA: TGCGCCAGCAGCTCCAACAGGGGGCAAGGGGAGCTGTTTTTT
D: TRBD1; J: TRBJ1-4; length: 14; size: many; V: TRBV19; CDR3: CASRPGTVDEKLFF; DNA: TGTGCCAGTAGGCCCGGGACAGTAGACGAAAAACTGTTTTTT
D: TRBD1; J: TRBJ2-2; length: 16; size: few; V: TRBV19; CDR3: CASSTLQGANTGELFF; DNA: TGTGCCAGTAGTACACTACAGGGGGCGAACACCGGGGAGCTGTTTTTT
D: -; J: TRBJ2-5; length: 15; size: -; V: TRBV14; CDR3: CASSQRGPTTGTQYF; DNA: TGTGCCAGCAGCCAACGGGGACCTACGACGGGGACCCAGTACTTC
D: TRBD1; J: TRBJ1-5; length: 16; size: many; V: TRBV19; CDR3: CASNPRGTGKGQPQHF; DNA: TGTGCCAGTAACCCCCGCGGGACAGGGAAAGGCCAGCCCCAGCATTTT
D: -; J: TRBJ2-7; length: 12; size: many; V: TRBV29-1; CDR3: CSARLAHYEQYF; DNA: TGCAGCGCCCGCTTGGCACACTACGAGCAGTACTTC
D: -; J: TRBJ2-3; length: 15; size: once; V: TRBV5-1; CDR3: CASSLALTGPDTQYF; DNA: TGCGCCAGCAGCTTGGCCCTGACAGGCCCAGATACGCAGTATTTT
D: -; J: TRBJ1-2; length: 15; size: -; V: TRBV30; CDR3: CAWTHEEGGRVGYTF; DNA: TGTGCCTGGACCCACGAGGAAGGGGGGAGAGTAGGCTACACCTTC
D: TRBD1; J: TRBJ1-2; length: 14; size: -; V: TRBV6-5; CDR3: CASSYGQGAYGYTF; DNA: TGTGCCAGCAGTTACGGACAGGGGGCCTATGGCTACACCTTC
D: TRBD1; J: TRBJ2-5; length: 14; size: -; V: TRBV7-2; CDR3: CASSYGTGQETQYF; DNA: TGTGCCAGCAGCTACGGGACAGGCCAAGAGACCCAGTACTTC
D: -; J: TRBJ2-1; length: 16; size: many; V: TRBV12-3/TRBV12-4; CDR3: CASSKGRWGSYNEQFF; DNA: TGTGCCAGCAGTAAAGGACGTTGGGGCTCCTACAATGAGCAGTTCTTC
D: -; J: TRBJ2-1; length: 15; size: many; V: TRBV7-2; CDR3: CASSFQRTEYNEQFF; DNA: TGTGCCAGCAGCTTTCAGCGCACAGAATACAATGAGCAGTTCTTC
D: TRBD1; J: TRBJ2-3; length: 16; size: few; V: TRBV7-2; CDR3: CASSLSLGTGTDTQYF; DNA: TGTGCCAGCAGCTTATCCCTCGGGACAGGCACAGATACGCAGTATTTT
D: TRBD1; J: TRBJ2-5; length: 14; size: few; V: TRBV7-6; CDR3: CASSLTGAWETQYF; DNA: TGTGCCAGCAGCCTGACAGGGGCATGGGAGACCCAGTACTTC
D: TRBD2; J: TRBJ2-7; length: 15; size: -; V: TRBV4-2; CDR3: CASSPGLAGHYEQYF; DNA: TGTGCCAGCAGCCCCGGACTAGCGGGACACTACGAGCAGTACTTC
D: TRBD1; J: TRBJ1-1; length: 14; size: many; V: TRBV7-8; CDR3: CASSPPGGFTEAFF; DNA: TGTGCCAGCAGCCCGCCAGGGGGGTTCACTGAAGCTTTCTTT
D: TRBD2; J: TRBJ2-1; length: 14; size: -; V: TRBV20-1; CDR3: CSARAGGLSYEQFF; DNA: TGCAGTGCGAGAGCGGGGGGGCTCTCATATGAGCAGTTCTTC
D: TRBD1; J: TRBJ2-7; length: 16; size: -; V: TRBV18; CDR3: CASSPPRQGGAYEQYF; DNA: TGTGCCAGCTCACCACCGAGACAAGGGGGCGCCTACGAGCAGTACTTC
D: TRBD2; J: TRBJ2-7; length: 14; size: -; V: TRBV29-1; CDR3: CSAAGTSAMGEQYF; DNA: TGCAGCGCCGCCGGCACTAGCGCGATGGGGGAGCAGTACTTC
D: -; J: TRBJ2-7; length: 13; size: -; V: TRBV12-2; CDR3: CASPREGTYEQYF; DNA: TGTGCAAGCCCGCGCGAGGGTACCTACGAGCAGTACTTC
D: -; J: TRBJ1-2; length: 14; size: -; V: TRBV6-5; CDR3: CASTPSRPHGGYTF; DNA: TGTGCCAGCACTCCAAGCCGCCCCCACGGAGGCTACACCTTC
D: -; J: TRBJ2-1; length: 16; size: -; V: TRBV14; CDR3: CASSPYMGGSYNEQFF; DNA: TGTGCCAGCAGCCCCTACATGGGGGGCTCCTACAATGAGCAGTTCTTC
D: TRBD1; J: TRBJ1-2; length: 15; size: -; V: TRBV6-5; CDR3: CASSSTRDRNYGYTF; DNA: TGTGCCAGCAGTTCGACGCGGGACAGGAACTATGGCTACACCTTC
D: TRBD2; J: TRBJ2-1; length: 16; size: -; V: TRBV11-1; CDR3: CASSRRLALPYNEQFF; DNA: TGTGCCAGCAGCCGCCGACTAGCCCTCCCCTACAATGAGCAGTTCTTC
D: -; J: TRBJ1-2; length: 17; size: -; V: TRBV7-2; CDR3: CASSRSHGAGLPYGYTF; DNA: TGTGCCAGCAGCCGCAGCCATGGGGCGGGACTCCCCTATGGCTACACCTTC
D: TRBD2; J: TRBJ2-5; length: 13; size: many; V: TRBV5-1; CDR3: CASSLRGGETQYF; DNA: TGCGCCAGCAGCTTGCGGGGGGGAGAGACCCAGTACTTC
D: -; J: TRBJ2-2; length: 15; size: -; V: TRBV11-2; CDR3: CASSLGDFFTGELFF; DNA: TGTGCCAGCAGCTTAGGGGACTTTTTTACCGGGGAGCTGTTTTTT
D: -; J: TRBJ2-7; length: 16; size: few; V: TRBV18; CDR3: CASSHQDTAPSSEQYF; DNA: TGTGCCAGCTCCCATCAAGACACAGCCCCCTCCTCCGAGCAGTACTTC
D: TRBD2; J: TRBJ2-1; length: 15; size: many; V: TRBV12-3/TRBV12-4; CDR3: CASSRTSGGGNEQFF; DNA: TGTGCCAGCAGCAGGACTAGCGGGGGGGGCAATGAGCAGTTCTTC
D: -; J: TRBJ2-2; length: 15; size: many; V: TRBV7-3; CDR3: CASSLFTGNTGELFF; DNA: TGTGCCAGCAGCTTATTTACAGGGAACACCGGGGAGCTGTTTTTT
D: TRBD1; J: TRBJ1-5; length: 14; size: few; V: TRBV5-8; CDR3: CASSGGTGAQPQHF; DNA: TGTGCCAGCAGCGGAGGGACAGGGGCCCAGCCCCAGCATTTT
D: TRBD1; J: TRBJ1-2; length: 13; size: -; V: TRBV20-1; CDR3: CSARALQGTGYTF; DNA: TGCAGTGCTAGAGCATTACAGGGGACCGGCTACACCTTC
D: TRBD1; J: TRBJ1-2; length: 14; size: many; V: TRBV19; CDR3: CASSVTGRDDGYTF; DNA: TGTGCCAGTAGTGTGACAGGGCGCGACGATGGCTACACCTTC